The TCR beta chain under discussion was sequenced for a study of CXCR3-negative and CXCR3-positive naive CD8 T cells. The authors prepared UMI-labeled TRB cDNA libraries by 5' RACE. TCRdb re-called the 5' RACE reads, yielding one record per CDR3 amino acid sequence without DNA. The listing contains 55,000 to 75,000 distinct CDR3 sequences. Naivety in CD8+ T cells corresponded to a CD45RO-CCR7+CD27+CD95- phenotype. Broader study findings: Comparison of naive CXCR3-negative and CXCR3-positive cells revealed similar TRBV-TRBJ usage, while memory cells differed. TCR interaction strength was inferred from TRB CDR3 physicochemistry, as CD5 matched across naive subsets. After cryopreservation, expression of CXCR3 was partially reduced, and most assays were run with fresh PBMCs. Higher TRB CDR3 hydrophobicity marked CXCR3-positive naive cells relative to CXCR3-negative naive cells.

With respect to this clonotype: Its antigen remains unidentified.

The CDR3 is 17 residues long. Germline V gene data show CDR1 as MNHEY and CDR2 as SVGAGI. V and J are TRBV6-5 and TRBJ2-7; lacking DNA, the TRBD2 call made by TCRdb goes unchecked. Sequenced material: naive CXCR3+ CD8+ T cells from blood. Subset denoted: CD45RO-CCR7+CD27+CD95- naive CD8+ T cells expressing CXCR3 (TNR3+). The clonotype comes from a human donor in good health. Some clones in this sample may be carry-over from other donors' samples. The chain's CDR3 is CASSYHLDRDSSYEQYF.